Described below is a single TCR beta chain sequence and its context. The antigen is not known. Trimming removed 5 bases from V and 2 bases from J; junction bases left unmatched: 7. Per germline, CDR1 SGHKS and CDR2 YYEKEE (reference sequence). This CDR3 contains 15 residues. Constant-region reverse primers amplified full-length variable regions, followed by semi-nested Nested Universal Primer A PCR. In TCRdb, the 5' RACE reads were re-called with MiXCR into one record per CDR3 protein. The sample records approximately 6,500 distinct CDR3 sequences, 40% being singletons. Study-level results: Tumor Tregs overlapped most with tumor, then blood, naive CD4+ cells. The larger cohort examined one V-J beta rearrangement, not whole repertoires. The TCR gene usage of tumor memory CD4+ T cells clustered together with blood and lymph node memory CD4+ cells and with lymph node naive CD4+ cells.

The chain links TRBV5-5 to TRBJ2-1; TRBD2 agrees at 7 bases. The sequenced sample was memory CD4+ T cells sorted from blood. Subset noted: memory CD4+ T cells, CD4+CD45RO+CD25-. This TCR derives from a female donor with breast cancer. CDR3 bases: TGTGCCAGCAGGGGTGGGGGGGGGGCCTACAATGAGCAGTTCTTC. Residues: CASRGGGGAYNEQFF. The whole variable domain, filled in from reference TRBV5-5 and TRBJ2-1, reads DAGVTQSPTHLIKTRGQQVTLRCSPISGHKSVSWYQQVLGQGPQFIFQYYEKEERGRGNFPDRFSARQFPNYSSELNVNALLLGDSALYLCASRGGGGAYNEQFFGPGTRLTVL.